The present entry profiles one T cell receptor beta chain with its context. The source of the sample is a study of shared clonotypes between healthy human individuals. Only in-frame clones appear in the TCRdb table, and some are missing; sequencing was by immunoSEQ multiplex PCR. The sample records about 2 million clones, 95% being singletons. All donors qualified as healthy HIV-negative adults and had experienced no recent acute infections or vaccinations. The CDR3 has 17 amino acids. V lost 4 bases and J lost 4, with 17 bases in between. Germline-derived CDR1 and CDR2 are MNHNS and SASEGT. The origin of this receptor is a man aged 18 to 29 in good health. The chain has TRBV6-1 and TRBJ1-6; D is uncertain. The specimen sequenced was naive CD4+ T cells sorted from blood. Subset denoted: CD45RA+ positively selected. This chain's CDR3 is CASSARRQPFYNSPLHF. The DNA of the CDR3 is TGTGCCAGCAGTGCCCGCCGGCAGCCCTTTTATAATTCACCCCTCCACTTT.